The clone carrying this TCR beta chain occurred many times. Its antigen remains unknown. Germline lookup yields CDR1 LGHNA and CDR2 YNFKEQ. Between the trimmed V and J ends, which lost 1 base and 3 bases, there was a span of 12 bases. The CDR3 has 15 amino acids. The entry originates in a study of spatial heterogeneity in lung cancer. Study-level points and caveats: Blood contained ubiquitous expanded tumor TCRs more at resection than at follow-up.

A unique molecular identifier was carried by every single TCR cDNA molecule. In TCRdb, the 5' RACE reads were re-called with MiXCR into one record per CDR3 protein. Of approximately 21,000 distinct CDR3 sequences listed, about 3% are singletons. This sample's time point: sample taken at primary tumor resection. No cells were sorted before sequencing. The whole RNA sequenced was extracted from tumor, nontumor lung or frozen PBMC. The receptor's source is a female donor with early-stage non-small cell lung cancer. The sequencing used PBMCs, collected at surgery. V gene TRBV4-2 combines with J gene TRBJ1-1; D gene uncertain. CDR3 in DNA: TGTGCCAGCAGCCAAGGTGTGGGCTTGGACACTGAAGCTTTCTTT. It yields the protein CASSQGVGLDTEAFF.